This T cell receptor beta chain is drawn from a study of CD8 T cells in ankylosing spondylitis. Broader study findings: In the blood and synovial fluid of reactive arthritis, some motif variants had been previously reported. It was reported that disease-linked clones were significantly enriched in matched ankylosing spondylitis synovial fluid. Seemingly characteristic of ankylosing spondylitis blood was a TCR beta motif consisting of about 8 highly homologous variants.

Germline V gene lookup returns CDR1 LGHNA and CDR2 YNFKEQ. Trimming took 1 base from V and 6 from J; bases not matched to a gene: 8. This CDR3 contains 15 residues. In making TCR beta libraries, quantitative 5'-RACE with molecular barcodes was used. TCRdb re-derived calls from the 5' RACE reads in MiXCR, one entry per CDR3 protein. Here the sample spans about 480,000 distinct CDR3 sequences, 15% to 20% being singletons. Regarding this clonotype: What it binds is unknown.

V is TRBV4-2 and J is TRBJ2-7; the match to TRBD2 covers 8 bases. Sequenced: blood, either unsorted or a sorted T cell fraction (not recorded which). This sequence originates from a male donor with ankylosing spondylitis. The CDR3 here is CASSQVTAGTSEQYF. The CDR3 coding sequence is TGTGCCAGCAGCCAAGTCACTGCAGGGACTAGCGAGCAGTACTTC.